The rows below give T cell receptor beta chains drawn from one sample of a study of T cell clones after liver transplantation. Profiling relied on immunoSEQ multiplex PCR, and the TCRdb table lists in-frame clones only, not all of them. The sample comprises 8,000 to 10,000 clones, around 70% of which are singletons, and roughly a fifth rests with the top ten. This sample comprised CD8+ T cells from blood, obtained at the approximately 16-month timepoint. These TCRs come from a human patient who received a liver transplant. Some T cells may arise from the graft donor. CDR3s include the opening cysteine and the closing phenylalanine or tryptophan. The D gene is left open where the match is weak. Only part of the rows carry a size: once, few, many, or a class if the clone is expanded.

D gene: NA; J gene: TRBJ2-3; clone size: NA; V gene: TRBV7-9; CDR3 DNA: TGTGCCAGCAGCCAAAACGTCATTGGGACTCCCCCTAGCACAGATACGCAGTATTTT; CDR3 protein: CASSQNVIGTPPSTDTQYF
D gene: NA; J gene: TRBJ2-6; clone size: NA; V gene: TRBV27; CDR3 DNA: TGTGCCAGCACGGTCACGGGGGCTACTGGGGCCAACGTCCTGACTTTC; CDR3 protein: CASTVTGATGANVLTF
D gene: NA; J gene: TRBJ2-7; clone size: NA; V gene: TRBV27; CDR3 DNA: TGTGCCAGCAGAGGGCCAGGAGAACACTACGAGCAGTACTTC; CDR3 protein: CASRGPGEHYEQYF
D gene: NA; J gene: TRBJ2-1; clone size: NA; V gene: TRBV13; CDR3 DNA: TGTGCCAGCAGCTACAGGGGGGGGGACAATGAGCAGTTCTTC; CDR3 protein: CASSYRGGDNEQFF
D gene: NA; J gene: TRBJ1-2; clone size: NA; V gene: TRBV27; CDR3 DNA: TGTGCCAGCAGTCTAAGTGGTTTGCTCTATGGCTACACCTTC; CDR3 protein: CASSLSGLLYGYTF
D gene: NA; J gene: TRBJ1-2; clone size: NA; V gene: TRBV30; CDR3 DNA: TGTGCCTGGAGCGAATCGACAGGTAGTAACTATGGCTACACCTTC; CDR3 protein: CAWSESTGSNYGYTF
D gene: TRBD2; J gene: TRBJ2-5; clone size: NA; V gene: TRBV19; CDR3 DNA: TGTGCCAGTAGTCTACTAGCGGGATACCAAGAGACCCAGTACTTC; CDR3 protein: CASSLLAGYQETQYF
D gene: NA; J gene: TRBJ2-5; clone size: NA; V gene: TRBV9; CDR3 DNA: TGTGCCAGCAGCCAAGGAGGGGGTGGCGGAGAGACCCAGTACTTC; CDR3 protein: CASSQGGGGGETQYF
D gene: NA; J gene: TRBJ2-1; clone size: NA; V gene: TRBV29-1; CDR3 DNA: TGCAGCGTGGAAGGGAATTTCGGTGAGCAGTTCTTC; CDR3 protein: CSVEGNFGEQFF
D gene: NA; J gene: TRBJ2-1; clone size: few; V gene: TRBV6-5; CDR3 DNA: TGTGCCAGCTCCGCGGGACACCGCAATGAGCAGTTCTTC; CDR3 protein: CASSAGHRNEQFF
D gene: NA; J gene: TRBJ1-1; clone size: NA; V gene: TRBV27; CDR3 DNA: TGTGCCAGCAACCCCGCGGGAGGCTTCACTGAAGCTTTCTTT; CDR3 protein: CASNPAGGFTEAFF
D gene: TRBD1; J gene: TRBJ2-5; clone size: NA; V gene: TRBV19; CDR3 DNA: TGTGCCAGTAAGGAAGGGACAGCCGCGGGAGAGACCCAGTACTTC; CDR3 protein: CASKEGTAAGETQYF
D gene: TRBD2; J gene: TRBJ2-1; clone size: once; V gene: TRBV11-2; CDR3 DNA: TGTGCCAGCAGCTTATGGGCGGGACTAGCACTCAATGAGCAGTTCTTC; CDR3 protein: CASSLWAGLALNEQFF
D gene: NA; J gene: TRBJ2-5; clone size: NA; V gene: TRBV27; CDR3 DNA: TGTGCCAGCAGTTTATCAGTGACTACAAAAAAAGAGACCCAGTACTTC; CDR3 protein: CASSLSVTTKKETQYF
D gene: TRBD1; J gene: TRBJ1-5; clone size: NA; V gene: TRBV4-2; CDR3 DNA: TGTGCCAGCAGCCAAGGACAGGGGGCTGATCAGCCCCAGCATTTT; CDR3 protein: CASSQGQGADQPQHF
D gene: TRBD2; J gene: TRBJ2-7; clone size: NA; V gene: TRBV19; CDR3 DNA: TGTGCCAGCAGCTTGGCGGGGGTCGGCTACGAGCAGTACTTC; CDR3 protein: CASSLAGVGYEQYF
D gene: NA; J gene: TRBJ2-1; clone size: once; V gene: TRBV5-5; CDR3 DNA: TGTGCCAGCAGCTTGGGCAGGAGCTCCTACAATGAGCAGTTCTTC; CDR3 protein: CASSLGRSSYNEQFF
D gene: TRBD1; J gene: TRBJ1-2; clone size: large; V gene: TRBV2; CDR3 DNA: TGTGCCAGCAGTGAGACAGGGGGCGGCTATGGCTACACCTTC; CDR3 protein: CASSETGGGYGYTF
D gene: NA; J gene: TRBJ1-6; clone size: once; V gene: TRBV4-1; CDR3 DNA: TGCGCCAGCAGCCAGGATAGACTGAGAAATTCACCCCTCCACTTT; CDR3 protein: CASSQDRLRNSPLHF
D gene: NA; J gene: TRBJ1-1; clone size: few; V gene: TRBV19; CDR3 DNA: TGTGCCAGTAGTATTCGGGGCCAGTTGAGCGGTGAAGGCACTGAAGCTTTCTTT; CDR3 protein: CASSIRGQLSGEGTEAFF
D gene: NA; J gene: TRBJ2-7; clone size: NA; V gene: TRBV5-1; CDR3 DNA: TGCGCCAGCAGCGCATTGGGGGTGGGATTCTACGAGCAGTACTTC; CDR3 protein: CASSALGVGFYEQYF
D gene: NA; J gene: TRBJ1-2; clone size: NA; V gene: TRBV7-9; CDR3 DNA: TGTGCCAGCAGCTTCCCACAGGCGGATGGCTACACCTTC; CDR3 protein: CASSFPQADGYTF
D gene: NA; J gene: TRBJ2-1; clone size: NA; V gene: TRBV29-1; CDR3 DNA: TGCAGCGTTGAAGGGGCAGGGAGCTCCTACAATGAGCAGTTCTTC; CDR3 protein: CSVEGAGSSYNEQFF
D gene: TRBD2; J gene: TRBJ2-2; clone size: NA; V gene: TRBV2; CDR3 DNA: TGTGCCAGCAGTGACGGGAGGGTTTTTCCCGGGGAGCTGTTTTTT; CDR3 protein: CASSDGRVFPGELFF
D gene: NA; J gene: TRBJ2-1; clone size: NA; V gene: TRBV5-4; CDR3 DNA: TGTGCCAGCAGCCGACTAGGGGTCTACAATGAGCAGTTCTTC; CDR3 protein: CASSRLGVYNEQFF
D gene: NA; J gene: TRBJ2-2; clone size: NA; V gene: TRBV18; CDR3 DNA: TGTGCCAGCTCACCGGCCGGGGAGCTGTTTTTT; CDR3 protein: CASSPAGELFF
D gene: TRBD2; J gene: TRBJ2-3; clone size: few; V gene: TRBV6-4; CDR3 DNA: TGTGCCAGCAGTGACTCAGCGGGGGGGAGCACAGATACGCAGTATTTT; CDR3 protein: CASSDSAGGSTDTQYF
D gene: TRBD1; J gene: TRBJ2-7; clone size: NA; V gene: TRBV29-1; CDR3 DNA: TGCAGCGCCGGGTGGGACAGCCCCTACGAGCAGTACTTC; CDR3 protein: CSAGWDSPYEQYF
D gene: TRBD1; J gene: TRBJ1-3; clone size: NA; V gene: TRBV18; CDR3 DNA: TGTGCCAGCTCACCTTCAGGGGACAGCTCTGGAAACACCATATATTTT; CDR3 protein: CASSPSGDSSGNTIYF
D gene: NA; J gene: TRBJ1-1; clone size: NA; V gene: TRBV5-4; CDR3 DNA: TGTGCCAGCAGCTTGACGGTGAACACTGAAGCTTTCTTT; CDR3 protein: CASSLTVNTEAFF
D gene: NA; J gene: TRBJ1-1; clone size: medium-sized; V gene: TRBV6-6; CDR3 DNA: TGTGCCAGCAGCTCAAGCACGAACACTGAAGCTTTCTTT; CDR3 protein: CASSSSTNTEAFF
D gene: NA; J gene: TRBJ1-1; clone size: once; V gene: TRBV9; CDR3 DNA: TGTGCCAGCAGCCTGCCTCCCAACACTGAAGCTTTCTTT; CDR3 protein: CASSLPPNTEAFF
D gene: NA; J gene: TRBJ1-5; clone size: NA; V gene: TRBV2; CDR3 DNA: TGTGCCAGCAGTGAATCCGGGGCCACGGGTCAGCCCCAGCATTTT; CDR3 protein: CASSESGATGQPQHF
D gene: TRBD2; J gene: TRBJ2-1; clone size: NA; V gene: TRBV7-9; CDR3 DNA: TGTGCCAGCAGCTTAGTCGGGGGGGCCTACAATGAGCAGTTCTTC; CDR3 protein: CASSLVGGAYNEQFF
D gene: NA; J gene: TRBJ1-5; clone size: once; V gene: TRBV5-8; CDR3 DNA: TGTGCCAGCAGCTTAGGGCAGGGGAGCATAAGCAATCAGCCCCAGCATTTT; CDR3 protein: CASSLGQGSISNQPQHF
D gene: NA; J gene: TRBJ2-2; clone size: NA; V gene: TRBV14; CDR3 DNA: TGTGCCAGCAGATCAACTAACACCGGGGAGCTGTTTTTT; CDR3 protein: CASRSTNTGELFF
D gene: NA; J gene: TRBJ2-6; clone size: NA; V gene: TRBV6-4; CDR3 DNA: TGTGCCCCAAACGTCCTGACTTTC; CDR3 protein: CAPNVLTF
D gene: NA; J gene: TRBJ1-2; clone size: NA; V gene: TRBV7-9; CDR3 DNA: TGTGCCAGCAGCTTAACTAACTATGGCTACACCTTC; CDR3 protein: CASSLTNYGYTF
D gene: NA; J gene: TRBJ2-5; clone size: NA; V gene: TRBV29-1; CDR3 DNA: TGCAGCGTTGATCGGTTCGATTGGGGGAGTGGGAGTGAAGAGACCCAGTACTTC; CDR3 protein: CSVDRFDWGSGSEETQYF